In its sample, the clone carrying this T cell receptor beta chain was seen many times. Its target is not known. Authors' methods: A classifier for distant metastasis in papillary thyroid cancer was constructed using CDR3 differences observed across clinicopathological groups. Using MiXCR, TCRdb re-called clones from the PCR reads. Clone size and V and J calls follow TCRdb, not the original study. The sample holds just over 15,000 clones; 23% are singletons and the top ten take roughly an eighth. The data are from a study of metastatic and nonmetastatic thyroid tumors. Whole-study context: Both malignant and benign thyroid patients supplied peripheral blood and tumor or nodule tissue samples, across which the repertoires of these patients were then compared. Study results and caveats: As reported, TCR beta diversity in blood and tumor was significantly higher in malignant thyroid tumors than in benign nodules.

V was shortened by 4 bases and J by 4 bases, with 17 bases between the two germline ends. This CDR3 has 16 amino acids. Germline loops: CDR1 SEHNR, CDR2 FQNEAQ (reference sequence). Among the patients, none had received any treatment before thyroid surgery. Input material: tumor tissue. The clonotype comes from a female donor with papillary thyroid cancer or a benign thyroid nodule (not recorded which). Some clones in this sample may be carry-over from other donors' samples. The V and J genes are TRBV7-9 and TRBJ1-5, with a possible D match to TRBD1 (6 bases). CDR3 loop: CASSYGGLGVNQPQHF. In nucleotides, the CDR3 is TGTGCCAGCAGCTACGGGGGGCTTGGTGTAAATCAGCCCCAGCATTTT.